This TCR beta chain was identified in a study of cytomegalovirus exposure and HLA in healthy donors. In the PCR, 60 Vbeta and 13 Jbeta primers were used. Original processing methods: Unique TCR beta chains totaled some 80 million in a later count, with around 11 million of them shared. Profiled with immunoSEQ multiplex PCR; TCRdb holds only in-frame clones, not every one. V, J and clone size derive from that table, while D and trimming were established from the DNA sequence. The top ten clones hold 4.2% of a sample with over 100,000 clones, 77% of them seen once. CDR1 and CDR2 (germline): LNHDA, SQIVND (reference sequence). CDR3 length: 13 residues. Trimming stripped 8 bases from V and 4 bases from J, with 14 bases between. The study's findings and limits: Later analysis found that TCR beta chains associated with HLA were more clonally expanded than other, equally common chains. There were reportedly fewer N-insertions in an Asian-associated ancestry cluster than the approximately 700-donor mean, in a later analysis.

Comments on this clone: No antigen is known for it.

This receptor was obtained from a male donor in good health and CMV-seropositive. The chain uses TRBV19 and TRBJ1-1, with D possibly being TRBD1 (5 bases). The specimen was PBMCs. CDR3: CASRTGGGTEAFF. The CDR3 DNA sequence: TGTGCCAGTCGAACCGGGGGTGGCACTGAAGCTTTCTTT. The entire variable domain, with the rest obtained from reference TRBV19 and TRBJ1-1, is as follows: DGGITQSPKYLFRKEGQNVTLSCEQNLNHDAMYWYRQDPGQGLRLIYYSQIVNDFQKGDIAEGYSVSREKKESFPLTVTSAQKNPTAFYLCASRTGGGTEAFFGQGTRLTVV.